This TCR beta chain was profiled in a study of shared clonotypes between healthy human individuals. General study points: Limited genetic and exposure-history diversity came from having few donors.

The V end was cut by 4 bases, the J end by 4 bases, with 10 bases between. Germline CDR1 and CDR2: MNHNS and SASEGT. This CDR3 spans 14 amino acids. Using immunoSEQ multiplex PCR, the repertoire was profiled, and TCRdb retains in-frame clones only, with some absent. Here the sample spans 2 million to 2.5 million clones, 90% to 96% being singletons. Of note for this clone: The antigen remains undetermined.

This clonotype was obtained from a young man in good health. This chain joins TRBV6-1 and TRBJ1-4; D remains ambiguous. Sequencing was carried out using naive CD4+ T cells sorted from blood. Sample subset: CD45RA+ positively selected. Here the CDR3 DNA reads TGTGCCAGCAGTGTGACCCTTTATAATGAAAAACTGTTTTTT. Translation gives CASSVTLYNEKLFF.